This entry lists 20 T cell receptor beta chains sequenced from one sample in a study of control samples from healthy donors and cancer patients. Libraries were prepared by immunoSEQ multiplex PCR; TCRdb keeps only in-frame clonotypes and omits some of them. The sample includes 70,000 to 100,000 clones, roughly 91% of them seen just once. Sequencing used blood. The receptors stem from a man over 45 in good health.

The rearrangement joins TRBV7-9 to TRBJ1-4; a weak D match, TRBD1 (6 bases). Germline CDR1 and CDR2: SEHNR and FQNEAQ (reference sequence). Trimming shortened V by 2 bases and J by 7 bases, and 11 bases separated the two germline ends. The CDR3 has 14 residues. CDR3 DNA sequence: TGTGCCAGCAGCTTATCGGGGGGGCCTGAAAAACTGTTTTTT. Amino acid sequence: CASSLSGGPEKLFF.

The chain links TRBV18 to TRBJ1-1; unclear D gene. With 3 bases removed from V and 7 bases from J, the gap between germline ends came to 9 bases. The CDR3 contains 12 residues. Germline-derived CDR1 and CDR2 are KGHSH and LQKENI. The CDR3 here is CASSPKGIEAFF. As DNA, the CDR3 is TGTGCCAGCTCACCGAAAGGGATTGAAGCTTTCTTT.

CDR3 sequence: CASSQTGSEAFF. As DNA, the CDR3 is TGTGCCAGCAGCCAGACAGGGTCCGAGGCTTTCTTT. The chain joins TRBV7-9 to TRBJ1-1, with 7 bases matching TRBD1. This CDR3 has 12 amino acids. Trimming removed 5 bases from V and 11 bases from J; junction bases left unmatched: 8. Germline V lookup: CDR1 SEHNR, CDR2 FQNEAQ (reference sequence). Supplemented by reference TRBV7-9 and TRBJ1-1, the full variable domain reads DTGVSQNPRHKITKRGQNVTFRCDPISEHNRLYWYRQTLGQGPEFLTYFQNEAQLEKSRLLSDRFSAERPKGSFSTLEIQRTEQGDSAMYLCASSQTGSEAFFGQGTRLTVV.

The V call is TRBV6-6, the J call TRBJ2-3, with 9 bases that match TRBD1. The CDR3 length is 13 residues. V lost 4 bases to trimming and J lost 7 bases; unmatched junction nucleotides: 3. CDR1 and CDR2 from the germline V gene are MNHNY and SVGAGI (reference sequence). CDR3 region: CASSWGTGNTQYF. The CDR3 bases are TGTGCCAGCAGTTGGGGGACAGGGAATACGCAGTATTTT.

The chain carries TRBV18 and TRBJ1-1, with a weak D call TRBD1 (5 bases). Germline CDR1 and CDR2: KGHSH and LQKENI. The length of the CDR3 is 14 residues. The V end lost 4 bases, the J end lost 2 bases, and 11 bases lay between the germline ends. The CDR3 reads CASSLQEYNTEAFF. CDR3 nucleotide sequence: TGTGCCAGCTCACTACAGGAGTACAACACTGAAGCTTTCTTT.

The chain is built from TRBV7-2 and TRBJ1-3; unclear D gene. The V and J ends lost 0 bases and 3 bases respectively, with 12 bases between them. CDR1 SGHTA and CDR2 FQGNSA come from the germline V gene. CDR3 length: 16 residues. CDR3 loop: CASSLAVLGSGNTIYF. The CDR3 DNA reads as TGTGCCAGCAGCTTAGCGGTCTTGGGGAGTGGAAACACCATATATTTT.

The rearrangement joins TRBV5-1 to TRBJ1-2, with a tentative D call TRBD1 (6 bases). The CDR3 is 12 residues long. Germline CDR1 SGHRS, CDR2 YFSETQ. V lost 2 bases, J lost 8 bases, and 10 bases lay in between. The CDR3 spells CASSFYREGYTF. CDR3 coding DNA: TGCGCCAGCAGCTTTTACAGGGAAGGCTACACCTTC.

DNA for the CDR3: TGTGCCAGCAGCTTGGGACAGCGAAATCAGCCCCAGCATTTT. Translating gives CASSLGQRNQPQHF. The chain has TRBV2 and TRBJ1-5; TRBD1 aligns across 7 bases. The CDR3 runs 14 residues. V shed 6 bases, J shed 4 bases, and the junction held 6 bases outside the gene matches. In germline, CDR1 is SNHLY, CDR2 FYNNEI.

For the CDR3, the DNA is TGCGCCAGCAGCTTGACAGCCGCTGGAAACACCATATATTTT. Protein sequence: CASSLTAAGNTIYF. The chain combines TRBV5-1 with TRBJ1-3; D gene ambiguous. The V gene's germline CDR1 is SGHRS and CDR2 YFSETQ. The CDR3 spans 14 residues. V lost 1 base, J lost 2 bases, and 7 bases lay in between.

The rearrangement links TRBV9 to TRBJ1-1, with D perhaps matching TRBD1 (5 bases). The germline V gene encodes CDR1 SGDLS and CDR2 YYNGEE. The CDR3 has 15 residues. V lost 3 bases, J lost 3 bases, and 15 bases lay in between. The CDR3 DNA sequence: TGTGCCAGCAGCGCGAGGGGCAGGGACCACACTGAAGCTTTCTTT. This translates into CASSARGRDHTEAFF.

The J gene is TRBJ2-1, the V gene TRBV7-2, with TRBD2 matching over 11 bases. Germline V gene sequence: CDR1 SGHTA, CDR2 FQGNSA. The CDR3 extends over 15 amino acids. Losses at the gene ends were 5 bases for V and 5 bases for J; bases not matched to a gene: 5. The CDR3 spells CASSVLAGGNNEQFF. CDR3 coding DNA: TGTGCCAGCAGCGTATTAGCGGGGGGGAACAATGAGCAGTTCTTC.

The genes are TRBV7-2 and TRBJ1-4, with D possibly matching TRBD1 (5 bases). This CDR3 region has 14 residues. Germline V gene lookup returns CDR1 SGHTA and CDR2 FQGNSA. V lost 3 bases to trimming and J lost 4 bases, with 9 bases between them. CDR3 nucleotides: TGTGCCAGCAGCTTCGGGACGGATAATGAAAAACTGTTTTTT. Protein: CASSFGTDNEKLFF.

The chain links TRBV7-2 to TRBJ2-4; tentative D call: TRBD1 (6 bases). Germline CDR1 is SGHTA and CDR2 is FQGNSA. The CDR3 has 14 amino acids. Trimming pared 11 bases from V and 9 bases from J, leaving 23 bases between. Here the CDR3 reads CAGRNDRLDSIQYF. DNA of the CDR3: TGTGCCGGCCGAAACGACAGGTTGGATAGCATTCAGTACTTC.

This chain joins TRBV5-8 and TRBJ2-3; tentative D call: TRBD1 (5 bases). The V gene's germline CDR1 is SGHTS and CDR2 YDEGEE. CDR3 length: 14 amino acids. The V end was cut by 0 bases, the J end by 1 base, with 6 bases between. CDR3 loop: CASSLEGGTDTQYF. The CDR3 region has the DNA TGTGCCAGCAGCTTGGAAGGGGGCACAGATACGCAGTATTTT. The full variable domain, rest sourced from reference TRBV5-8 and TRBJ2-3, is EAGVTQSPTHLIKTRGQQATLRCSPISGHTSVYWYQQALGLGLQFLLWYDEGEERNRGNFPPRFSGRQFPNYSSELNVNALELEDSALYLCASSLEGGTDTQYFGPGTRLTVL.

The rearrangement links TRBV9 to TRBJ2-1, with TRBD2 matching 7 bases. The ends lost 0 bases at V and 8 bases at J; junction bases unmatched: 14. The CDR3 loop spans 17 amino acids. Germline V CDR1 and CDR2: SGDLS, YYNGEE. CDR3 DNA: TGTGCCAGCAGCGTAGCCGGGGGGTACGGCCGGCGGGATGAGCAGTTCTTC. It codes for CASSVAGGYGRRDEQFF.

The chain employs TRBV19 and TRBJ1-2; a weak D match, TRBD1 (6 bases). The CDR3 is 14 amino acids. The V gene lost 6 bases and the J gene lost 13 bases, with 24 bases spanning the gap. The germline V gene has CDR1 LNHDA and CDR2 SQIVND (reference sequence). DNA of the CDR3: TGTGCCAGTAGGACCGTACAGGGTTCGGCTCTGTCCACCTTC. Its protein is CASRTVQGSALSTF.

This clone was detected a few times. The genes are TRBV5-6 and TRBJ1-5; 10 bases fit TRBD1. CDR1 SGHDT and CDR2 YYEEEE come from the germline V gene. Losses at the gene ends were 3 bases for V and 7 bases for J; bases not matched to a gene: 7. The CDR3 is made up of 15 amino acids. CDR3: CASSSGTGVSQPQHF. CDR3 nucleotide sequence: TGTGCCAGCAGCTCCGGGACAGGGGTAAGCCAGCCCCAGCATTTT.

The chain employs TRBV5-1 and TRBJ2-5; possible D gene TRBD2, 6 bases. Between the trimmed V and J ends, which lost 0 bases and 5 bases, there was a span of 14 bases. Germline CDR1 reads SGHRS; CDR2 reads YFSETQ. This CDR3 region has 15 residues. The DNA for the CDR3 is TGCGCCAGCAGCTTGGGCGGGACTCAGGCGGAGACCCAGTACTTC. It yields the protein CASSLGGTQAETQYF.

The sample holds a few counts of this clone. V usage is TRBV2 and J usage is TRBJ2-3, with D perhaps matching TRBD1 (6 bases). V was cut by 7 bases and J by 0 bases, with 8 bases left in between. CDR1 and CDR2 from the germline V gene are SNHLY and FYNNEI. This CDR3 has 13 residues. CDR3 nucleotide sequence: TGTGCCAGCATGGGGGCAAGCACAGATACGCAGTATTTT. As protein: CASMGASTDTQYF.

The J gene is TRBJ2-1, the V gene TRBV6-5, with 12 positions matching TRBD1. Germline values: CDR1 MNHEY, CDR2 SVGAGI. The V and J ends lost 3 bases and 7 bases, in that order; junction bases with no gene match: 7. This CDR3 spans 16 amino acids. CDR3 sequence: CASSYLGTGGRNEQFF. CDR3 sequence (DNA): TGTGCCAGCAGTTATTTAGGGACAGGGGGCAGGAATGAGCAGTTCTTC.